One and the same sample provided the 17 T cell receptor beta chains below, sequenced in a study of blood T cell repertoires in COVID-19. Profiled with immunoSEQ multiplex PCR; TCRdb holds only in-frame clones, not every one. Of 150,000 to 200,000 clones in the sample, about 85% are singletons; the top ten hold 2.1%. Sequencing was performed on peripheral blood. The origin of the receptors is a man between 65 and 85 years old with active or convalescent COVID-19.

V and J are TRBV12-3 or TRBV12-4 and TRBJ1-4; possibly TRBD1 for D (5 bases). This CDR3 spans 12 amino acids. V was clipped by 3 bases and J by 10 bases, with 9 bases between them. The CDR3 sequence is CASSFRVGKLFF. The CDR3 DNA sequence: TGTGCCAGCAGTTTCAGGGTTGGAAAACTGTTTTTT.

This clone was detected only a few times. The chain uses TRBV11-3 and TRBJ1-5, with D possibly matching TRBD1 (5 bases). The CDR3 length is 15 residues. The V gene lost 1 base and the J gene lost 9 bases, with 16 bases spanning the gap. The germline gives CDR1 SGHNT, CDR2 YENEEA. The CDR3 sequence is CASSLGDSSLRPQHF. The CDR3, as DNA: TGTGCCAGCAGCTTAGGAGACAGTAGCCTAAGGCCCCAGCATTTT. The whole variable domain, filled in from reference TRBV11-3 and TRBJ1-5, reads EAGVVQSPRYKIIEKKQPVAFWCNPISGHNTLYWYLQNLGQGPELLIRYENEEAVDDSQLPKDRFSAERLKGVDSTLKIQPAELGDSAVYLCASSLGDSSLRPQHFGDGTRLSIL.

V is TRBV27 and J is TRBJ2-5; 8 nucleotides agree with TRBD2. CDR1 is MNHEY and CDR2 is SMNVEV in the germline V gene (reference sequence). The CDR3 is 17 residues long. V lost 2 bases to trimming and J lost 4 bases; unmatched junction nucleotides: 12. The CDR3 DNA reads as TGTGCCAGCAGTTTACGGGGGGGTGTCGGAAGGGGAGAGACCCAGTACTTC. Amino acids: CASSLRGGVGRGETQYF.

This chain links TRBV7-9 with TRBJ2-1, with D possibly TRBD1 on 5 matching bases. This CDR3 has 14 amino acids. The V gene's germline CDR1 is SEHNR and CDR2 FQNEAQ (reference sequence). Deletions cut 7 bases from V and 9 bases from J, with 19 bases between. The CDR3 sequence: CASNPMRVDSEQFF. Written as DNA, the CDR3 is TGTGCCAGCAACCCGATGCGTGTCGACAGTGAGCAGTTCTTC.

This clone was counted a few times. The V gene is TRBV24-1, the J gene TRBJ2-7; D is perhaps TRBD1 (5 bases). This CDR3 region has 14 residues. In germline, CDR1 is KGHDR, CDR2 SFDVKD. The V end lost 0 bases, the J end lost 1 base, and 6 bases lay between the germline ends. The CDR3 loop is CATSDLQGSYEQYF. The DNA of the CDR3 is TGTGCCACCAGTGATTTGCAGGGTTCCTACGAGCAGTACTTC.

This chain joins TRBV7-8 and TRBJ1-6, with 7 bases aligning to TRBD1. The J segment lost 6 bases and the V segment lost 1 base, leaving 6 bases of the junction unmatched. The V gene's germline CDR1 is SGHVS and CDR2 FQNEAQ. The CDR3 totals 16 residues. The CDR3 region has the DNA TGTGCCAGCAGCTTAGAACCGGGACAGATTAATTCACCCCTCCACTTT. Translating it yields CASSLEPGQINSPLHF.

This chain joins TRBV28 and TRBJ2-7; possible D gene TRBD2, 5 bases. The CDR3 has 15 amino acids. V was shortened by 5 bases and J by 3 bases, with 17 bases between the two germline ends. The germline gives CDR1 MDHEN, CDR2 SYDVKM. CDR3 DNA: TGTGCCAGCAGTCTCCGGGGTACTTACTTCTACGAGCAGTACTTC. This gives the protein CASSLRGTYFYEQYF. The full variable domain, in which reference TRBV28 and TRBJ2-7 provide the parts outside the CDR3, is DVKVTQSSRYLVKRTGEKVFLECVQDMDHENMFWYRQDPGLGLRLIYFSYDVKMKEKGDIPEGYSVSREKKERFSLILESASTNQTSMYLCASSLRGTYFYEQYFGPGTRLTVT.

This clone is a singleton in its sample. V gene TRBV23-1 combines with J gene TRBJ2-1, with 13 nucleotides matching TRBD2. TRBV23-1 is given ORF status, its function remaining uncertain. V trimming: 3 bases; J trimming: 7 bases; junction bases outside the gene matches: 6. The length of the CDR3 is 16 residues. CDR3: CASSHRGLAGVNEQFF. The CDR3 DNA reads TGCGCCAGCAGTCACCGTGGACTAGCGGGAGTTAATGAGCAGTTCTTC.

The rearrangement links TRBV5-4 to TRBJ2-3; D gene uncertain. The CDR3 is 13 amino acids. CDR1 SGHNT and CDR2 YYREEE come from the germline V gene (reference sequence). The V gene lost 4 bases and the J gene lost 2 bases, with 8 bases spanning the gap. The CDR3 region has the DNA TGTGCCAGCAGCCCGCCAGACACAGATACGCAGTATTTT. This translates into CASSPPDTDTQYF.

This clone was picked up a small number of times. CDR3 in DNA: TGTGCCAGCAGTCGACGGACAGGTTATAATTCACCCCTCCACTTT. The encoded protein is CASSRRTGYNSPLHF. The gene calls are TRBV6-5 and TRBJ1-6; TRBD1 matches 7 bases. The CDR3 runs to 15 residues. V shed 5 bases, J shed 4 bases, and the junction held 5 bases outside the gene matches. Germline V lookup: CDR1 MNHEY, CDR2 SVGAGI.

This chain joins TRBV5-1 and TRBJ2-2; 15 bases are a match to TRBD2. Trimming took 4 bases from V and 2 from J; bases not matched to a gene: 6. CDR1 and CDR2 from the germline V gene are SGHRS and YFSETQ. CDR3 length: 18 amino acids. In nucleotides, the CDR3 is TGCGCCAGCAGCCATGGACTAGCGGGGGGGCAAAACACCGGGGAGCTGTTTTTT. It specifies CASSHGLAGGQNTGELFF.

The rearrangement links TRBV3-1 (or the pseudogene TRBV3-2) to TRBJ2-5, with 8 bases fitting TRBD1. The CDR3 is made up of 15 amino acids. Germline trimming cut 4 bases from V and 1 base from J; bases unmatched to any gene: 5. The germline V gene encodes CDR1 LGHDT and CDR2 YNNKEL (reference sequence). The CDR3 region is CASSRGTGLQETQYF. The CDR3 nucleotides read TGTGCCAGCAGCCGAGGGACAGGCCTCCAAGAGACCCAGTACTTC.

CDR3 protein: CASSHKTGGLTEAFF. CDR3 sequence (DNA): TGTGCCAGCAGCCACAAAACAGGGGGCTTGACTGAAGCTTTCTTT. The chain joins TRBV3-1 (or the pseudogene TRBV3-2) to TRBJ1-1; 9 bases are a match to TRBD1. This CDR3 spans 15 amino acids. V lost 3 bases and J lost 5; bases outside the gene matches: 7. The germline gives CDR1 LGHDT, CDR2 YNNKEL (reference sequence).

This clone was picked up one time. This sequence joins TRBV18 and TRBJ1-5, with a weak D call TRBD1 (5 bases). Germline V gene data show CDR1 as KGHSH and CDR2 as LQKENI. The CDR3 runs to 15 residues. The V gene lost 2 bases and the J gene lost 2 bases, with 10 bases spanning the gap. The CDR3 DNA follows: TGTGCCAGCTCACCAACCGGGGGGGGCAATCAGCCCCAGCATTTT. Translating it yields CASSPTGGGNQPQHF. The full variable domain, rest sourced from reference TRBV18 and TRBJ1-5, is NAGVMQNPRHLVRRRGQEARLRCSPMKGHSHVYWYRQLPEEGLKFMVYLQKENIIDESGMPKERFSAEFPKEGPSILRIQQVVRGDSAAYFCASSPTGGGNQPQHFGDGTRLSIL.

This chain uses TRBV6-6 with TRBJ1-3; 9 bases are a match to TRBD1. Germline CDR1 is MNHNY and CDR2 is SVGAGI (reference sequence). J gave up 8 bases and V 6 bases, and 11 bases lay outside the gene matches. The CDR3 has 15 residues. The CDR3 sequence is CASSITGGALYTIYF. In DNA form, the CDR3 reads TGTGCCAGCAGCATCACAGGGGGCGCGTTATACACCATATATTTT.

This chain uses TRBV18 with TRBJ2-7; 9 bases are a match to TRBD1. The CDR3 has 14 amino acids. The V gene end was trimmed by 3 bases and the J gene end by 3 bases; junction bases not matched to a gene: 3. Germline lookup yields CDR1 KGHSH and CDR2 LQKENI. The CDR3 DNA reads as TGTGCCAGCTCACCGACAGGGGGTCTCTACGAGCAGTACTTC. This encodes CASSPTGGLYEQYF.

The CDR3 loop is CASSPTKGRGGDTQYF. The CDR3 region has the DNA TGTGCCAGCTCACCAACGAAGGGTCGGGGAGGGGATACGCAGTATTTT. The chain carries TRBV18 and TRBJ2-3, with 7 positions matching TRBD2. The CDR3 covers 16 residues. V trimming: 2 bases; J trimming: 6 bases; junction bases outside the gene matches: 11. Germline V gives CDR1 KGHSH, CDR2 LQKENI.